The source of this TCR beta chain is a study of tumor-infiltrating lymphocytes in localized non-small cell lung cancer. CDR3 length: 16 residues. Germline V gene lookup returns CDR1 SGDLS and CDR2 YYNGEE. The V end lost 0 bases, the J end lost 5 bases, and 14 bases lay between the germline ends. Some clones are missing from TCRdb's copy, which holds only in-frame ones; the method was immunoSEQ multiplex PCR. The data show about 16,000 clones, with more than 65% seen just once and around 6.3% held by the top ten. What was sequenced was lung tumor tissue. This sequence was found in a human donor with non-small cell lung cancer. The chain links TRBV9 to TRBJ1-4, with D tentatively TRBD1 (6 bases). CDR3 amino acids: CASSVEWGAGNEKLFF. The DNA of the CDR3 is TGTGCCAGCAGCGTAGAATGGGGGGCCGGGAATGAAAAACTGTTTTTT.